Following are 28 T cell receptor beta chains from one sample sequenced in a study of T-cell reconstitution after alpha-beta-depleted transplantation in children. Unique molecular identifiers were built into the TCRbeta library. One entry per CDR3 protein, called by TCRdb with MiXCR from the PCR reads. The sample contains approximately 250,000 distinct CDR3 sequences, about 23% of which appear only once. The material sequenced was PBMCs, taken before TCRalphabeta/CD19-depleted stem cell transplant. These TCRs come from a girl aged 2-10 years with Fanconi anemia, due to receive a stem cell transplant.

This clonotype was seen more than once but under ten times. The rearrangement uses TRBV6-1 and TRBJ2-3, with 8 bases that match TRBD1. The CDR3 covers 16 residues. Germline CDR1 and CDR2: MNHNS and SASEGT. V lost 4 bases and J lost 2; bases outside the gene matches: 8. The CDR3 bases are TGTGCCAGCAGTGCCCTAGTGCAGGGGGCCACAGATACGCAGTATTTT. Protein sequence: CASSALVQGATDTQYF.

This clonotype was seen more than once but under ten times. The chain is built from TRBV10-2 and TRBJ2-7; D unresolved. This CDR3 region has 11 residues. Germline CDR1 WSHSY, CDR2 SAAADI. V shed 5 bases and J shed 5 bases, with 7 bases lying between them. Here the CDR3 reads CASSPGDEQYF. The CDR3 DNA reads as TGCGCCAGCAGTCCCGGTGACGAGCAGTACTTC.

At least ten counts were recorded for this clonotype. J is TRBJ2-3 and V is TRBV12-3 or TRBV12-4; weak D call: TRBD2 (6 bases). V shed 3 bases and J shed 1 base, with 11 bases lying between them. The CDR3 sequence is 15 residues long. The DNA of the CDR3 is TGTGCCAGCAGTTTTAGCGGCGGGGGCACAGATACGCAGTATTTT. It encodes CASSFSGGGTDTQYF.

This clonotype came up many times. The chain recombines TRBV12-3 or TRBV12-4 with TRBJ2-1, with D possibly being TRBD1 (5 bases). The CDR3 extends over 13 amino acids. The V and J ends lost 8 bases and 3 bases respectively, with 11 bases between them. CDR3 amino acids: CASGTDSYNEQFF. In DNA form, the CDR3 reads TGTGCCAGCGGAACAGACAGCTACAATGAGCAGTTCTTC.

V is TRBV6-2 or TRBV6-3 and J is TRBJ2-7, with a possible D match to TRBD1 (6 bases). Germline lookup yields CDR1 MNHEY and CDR2 SVGEGT. V dropped 7 bases and J dropped 0 bases, with 10 bases sitting between them. There are 13 residues in the CDR3. This CDR3 reads CASTVGASYEQYF. The DNA for the CDR3 is TGTGCCAGCACCGTGGGGGCCTCCTACGAGCAGTACTTC.

In its sample, this clonotype was seen many times. This chain uses TRBV20-1 with TRBJ1-5; D ambiguous. CDR1 and CDR2 (germline): DFQATT, SNEGSKA (reference sequence). The CDR3 is 14 residues long. Trimming took 3 bases from V and 6 from J, leaving 15 bases between them. The CDR3 region has the DNA TGCAGTGCTAGGGCGATTCCTCCAGGTCAGCCCCAGCATTTT. It translates to CSARAIPPGQPQHF.

This clonotype was recorded many times. The chain uses TRBV27 and TRBJ2-7; 7 bases map to TRBD2. Germline CDR1 is MNHEY and CDR2 is SMNVEV (reference sequence). The CDR3 has 14 residues. The J segment lost 2 bases and the V segment lost 6 bases, leaving 7 bases of the junction unmatched. As DNA, the CDR3 is TGTGCCAGCAGCGACCGGGACTACCCCTACGAGCAGTACTTC. Translated: CASSDRDYPYEQYF.

For the CDR3, the DNA is TGTGCCAGCAGTTCCCTCCCTAGCGGGAGCCACGAGCAGTACTTC. The encoded protein is CASSSLPSGSHEQYF. The chain carries TRBV28 and TRBJ2-7, with 10 nucleotides matching TRBD2. V dropped 4 bases and J dropped 5; count of bases not matched to a gene: 8. Germline V gives CDR1 MDHEN, CDR2 SYDVKM. The CDR3 loop spans 15 amino acids.

This clonotype has at least ten counts. The chain joins TRBV4-2 to TRBJ1-1; D is unclear. The V end was cut by 0 bases, the J end by 3 bases, with 8 bases between. The length of the CDR3 is 14 residues. Germline V gene sequence: CDR1 LGHNA, CDR2 YNFKEQ. CDR3 loop: CASSQEGSYTEAFF. The CDR3 region has the DNA TGTGCCAGCAGCCAAGAGGGCTCTTACACTGAAGCTTTCTTT.

There are many counts of this clonotype. The chain carries TRBV5-1 and TRBJ1-1; D perhaps matches TRBD1 (5 bases). This CDR3 has 17 amino acids. Trimming shortened V by 5 bases and J by 0 bases, and 20 bases separated the two germline ends. Per the germline V gene, CDR1 is SGHRS and CDR2 is YFSETQ. For the CDR3, the DNA is TGCGCCAGCAGGCGGATCGGGGGGTGGACCATGAACACTGAAGCTTTCTTT. Encoded protein: CASRRIGGWTMNTEAFF.

The chain is built from TRBV5-1 and TRBJ2-1; no firm D call. The CDR3 runs 16 residues. Germline loops: CDR1 SGHRS, CDR2 YFSETQ. Trimming removed 1 base from V and 2 bases from J, with 13 bases in between. DNA of the CDR3: TGCGCCAGCAGCTTGTACGGCGCAGACACCTACAATGAGCAGTTCTTC. Its protein is CASSLYGADTYNEQFF.

This clonotype appeared a few times. The chain links TRBV25-1 to TRBJ2-1; unclear D gene. V lost 1 base and J lost 0, with 13 bases in between. Per the germline V gene, CDR1 is MGHDK and CDR2 is SYGVNS. The CDR3 consists of 17 residues. The CDR3 DNA reads as TGTGCCAGCAGTGAATCTTGGGGTCTCAGCTCCTACAATGAGCAGTTCTTC. It specifies CASSESWGLSSYNEQFF.

The V and J genes are TRBV20-1 and TRBJ2-1; the D gene is possibly TRBD1 (6 bases). In germline, CDR1 is DFQATT, CDR2 SNEGSKA (reference sequence). The CDR3 runs to 12 residues. Trimming left V 8 bases short and J 6 bases short, with 14 bases between. CDR3 nucleotides: TGCAGTCCCGGGACACCCCGCAATGAGCAGTTCTTC. It is translated as CSPGTPRNEQFF.

The table lists this clonotype with many counts. The rearrangement joins TRBV12-3 or TRBV12-4 to TRBJ2-2, with a weak D call TRBD2 (5 bases). Trimming cost V 8 bases and J 7 bases, with 8 bases left between them. The CDR3 runs to 11 residues. The CDR3 sequence: CASLSGGELFF. Here the CDR3 DNA reads TGTGCCAGCCTCAGCGGCGGGGAGCTGTTTTTT.

The genes are TRBV3-1 and TRBJ2-7; unclear D gene. Trimming took 3 bases from V and 4 from J, leaving 10 bases between them. The CDR3 has 13 residues. CDR1 and CDR2 from the germline V gene are LGHDT and YNNKEL (reference sequence). The DNA for the CDR3 is TGTGCCAGCAGCCAGGTTGGGCCGTACGAGCAGTACTTC. Its protein product is CASSQVGPYEQYF.

This clonotype was counted many times. V gene TRBV29-1 combines with J gene TRBJ2-3; D gene ambiguous. Per germline, CDR1 SQVTM and CDR2 ANQGSEA. The CDR3 covers 11 residues. V lost 3 bases to trimming and J lost 2 bases, with 3 bases between them. The CDR3 reads CSVEITDTQYF. The CDR3 region has the DNA TGCAGCGTTGAGATCACAGATACGCAGTATTTT.

This clonotype was detected a few times. The chain combines TRBV7-2 with TRBJ2-1, with D tentatively TRBD1 or TRBD2 (5 bases each). The germline V and J ends were trimmed by 1 base and 6 bases, with 10 bases remaining between them. The CDR3 has 14 residues. Germline CDR1 reads SGHTA; CDR2 reads FQGNSA. Here the CDR3 reads CASSLVGAGNEQFF. DNA of the CDR3: TGTGCCAGCAGCTTAGTCGGGGCGGGCAATGAGCAGTTCTTC.

The genes are TRBV20-1 and TRBJ2-3; TRBD2 matches 8 bases. The junction had 2 bases not matched to a gene; V was cut back by 5 bases and J by 4 bases. The CDR3 covers 12 residues. Per the germline V gene, CDR1 is DFQATT and CDR2 is SNEGSKA (reference sequence). The chain's CDR3 is CSAGTSADTQYF. The CDR3 DNA reads TGCAGTGCTGGGACTAGTGCAGATACGCAGTATTTT.

This clonotype was counted many times. The genes are TRBV6-6 and TRBJ2-4, with D hard to call. Trimming took 1 base from V and 12 from J, leaving 7 bases between them. Germline loops: CDR1 MNHNY, CDR2 SVGAGI (reference sequence). This CDR3 is built from 11 residues. In DNA, the CDR3 is TGTGCCAGCAGTTACTTCGCGACTCAGTACTTC. This gives the protein CASSYFATQYF.

This chain links TRBV3-1 with TRBJ2-7; TRBD2 matches at 14 bases. Germline V gene sequence: CDR1 LGHDT, CDR2 YNNKEL (reference sequence). CDR3 size: 15 residues. For the CDR3, the DNA is TGTACCTTCTGTACGGGACTAGCGGGGGCCTACGAGCAGTACTTC. This sequence encodes CTFCTGLAGAYEQYF.

The J gene is TRBJ1-1, the V gene TRBV18; D uncertain. The CDR3 is made up of 13 amino acids. Germline V gene sequence: CDR1 KGHSH, CDR2 LQKENI. The germline V and J ends were trimmed by 3 bases and 1 base, with 6 bases remaining between them. CDR3 protein: CASSPERNTEAFF. Here the CDR3 DNA reads TGTGCCAGCTCACCCGAGAGGAACACTGAAGCTTTCTTT.

The V gene is TRBV25-1, the J gene TRBJ2-7, with D perhaps TRBD2 (6 bases). V shed 4 bases and J shed 3 bases, with 10 bases lying between them. The CDR3 extends over 13 amino acids. Germline V lookup: CDR1 MGHDK, CDR2 SYGVNS. In DNA, the CDR3 is TGTGCCAGCAGTGGGGTGGGGGGCTACGAGCAGTACTTC. Its translation: CASSGVGGYEQYF.

This clonotype was counted only a few times. The chain combines TRBV7-6 with TRBJ2-7; the D gene is possibly TRBD1 (6 bases). V was pared by 3 bases and J by 6 bases, with 12 bases between. This CDR3 has 13 residues. Per germline, CDR1 SGHVS and CDR2 FNYEAQ. The CDR3: CASSFLVGGEQYF. CDR3 DNA sequence: TGTGCCAGCAGCTTCCTAGTAGGGGGCGAGCAGTACTTC.

This clonotype was observed many times. The V and J genes are TRBV23-1 and TRBJ1-6; a weak D match, TRBD1 (5 bases). TRBV23-1 is known as an ORF, though its function is uncertain. The V end was cut by 0 bases, the J end by 5 bases, with 5 bases between. This CDR3 is built from 14 residues. CDR3 sequence (DNA): TGCGCCAGCAGTCAATCCAGGGATAATTCACCCCTCCACTTT. It yields the protein CASSQSRDNSPLHF.

This clonotype occurred a few times. This chain links TRBV5-6 with TRBJ2-1, with D maybe TRBD1 (6 bases). Trimming removed 1 base from V and 3 bases from J, with 8 bases in between. The germline V gene encodes CDR1 SGHDT and CDR2 YYEEEE. The CDR3 length is 14 residues. The CDR3 loop reads CASSLWDNYNEQFF. CDR3 coding DNA: TGTGCCAGCAGCTTGTGGGACAACTACAATGAGCAGTTCTTC.

The chain uses TRBV20-1 and TRBJ2-5, with D tentatively TRBD1 (6 bases). The CDR3 has 12 residues. The V gene lost 3 bases and the J gene lost 9 bases, with 14 bases spanning the gap. Germline V gene data show CDR1 as DFQATT and CDR2 as SNEGSKA (reference sequence). CDR3 bases: TGCAGTGCTAGCTTACAGGGATCGGCCCAGTACTTC. Translation: CSASLQGSAQYF.

The table lists this clonotype with many counts. This chain connects TRBV15 to TRBJ2-7; 7 nucleotides line up with TRBD2. The CDR3 totals 15 residues. The germline gives CDR1 LNHNV, CDR2 YYDKDF (reference sequence). V gave up 1 base and J gave up 2 bases; unmatched junction bases: 5. The CDR3 nucleotides read TGTGCCACCAGCAGAGTGGCGGGAGCACCCTACGAGCAGTACTTC. Translation: CATSRVAGAPYEQYF.

This clonotype was detected ten times or more. The CDR3 sequence is CASSFALAGGYEQFF. In DNA form, the CDR3 reads TGTGCCAGCAGTTTTGCCCTAGCGGGAGGGTATGAGCAGTTCTTC. The chain has TRBV12-3 or TRBV12-4 and TRBJ2-1; 12 bases are a match to TRBD2. The CDR3 is made up of 15 amino acids. The trim removed 3 bases at V and 8 bases at J, leaving 5 bases unmatched.